Below are 8 T cell receptor beta chains sequenced from a single sample in a study of CD8 T cells in Susac syndrome. Random-hexamer reverse transcription was applied to about 0.5 to 1 ug RNA. TCRdb recomputed calls from the immunoSEQ multiplex PCR reads with MiXCR, one row per CDR3 protein. The data show 200,000 to 250,000 distinct CDR3 sequences, about 96% seen once. Material: CD4+ T cells from PBMCs. The receptors derive from a human donor with multiple sclerosis.

The V gene is TRBV24-1, the J gene TRBJ2-3; TRBD2 matches at 8 bases. CDR1 and CDR2 from the germline V gene are KGHDR and SFDVKD. CDR3 size: 15 residues. Germline trimming cut 4 bases from V and 6 bases from J; bases unmatched to any gene: 8. The CDR3 nucleotides read TGTGCCACCAGTGACTCCAGCGGGAGTGGGGATACGCAGTATTTT. This gives the protein CATSDSSGSGDTQYF.

This clonotype was counted a single time. The rearrangement links TRBV29-1 to TRBJ1-2; D call uncertain. The CDR3 has 13 residues. V lost 4 bases, J lost 4 bases, and 13 bases lay in between. The germline V gene encodes CDR1 SQVTM and CDR2 ANQGSEA. CDR3 DNA sequence: TGCAGCGTTGGAAAGGGAGTTAGCTATGGCTACACCTTC. Amino acid sequence: CSVGKGVSYGYTF.

This sequence joins TRBV7-6 and TRBJ1-2; D gene unclear. The CDR3 runs to 15 residues. Germline V gives CDR1 SGHVS, CDR2 FNYEAQ. V was trimmed by 5 bases and J by 8 bases, leaving 21 bases between them. CDR3 coding DNA: TGTGCCAGCAGCCCCTTTGAGGTGGAGTCAGAGGGCTACACCTTC. Translating gives CASSPFEVESEGYTF.

J is TRBJ1-1 and V is TRBV20-1; D gene ambiguous. The CDR3 is 12 amino acids. Trimming cost V 1 base and J 8 bases, with 11 bases left between them. CDR1 and CDR2 from the germline V gene are DFQATT and SNEGSKA (reference sequence). In DNA form, the CDR3 reads TGCAGTGCTAGAGCCACCCTGAAAGAAGCTTTCTTT. Translating it yields CSARATLKEAFF.

The chain couples TRBV5-1 to TRBJ2-7; D may be TRBD1 (5 bases). The V end lost 4 bases, the J end lost 4 bases, and 9 bases lay between the germline ends. The CDR3 runs 12 residues. CDR1 is SGHRS, CDR2 YFSETQ, per germline. For the CDR3, the DNA is TGCGCCAGCAGCGGACAAACGTACGAGCAGTACTTC. Protein product: CASSGQTYEQYF.

This clonotype came up once. The rearrangement uses TRBV30 and TRBJ1-2; TRBD1 might be the D (5 bases). V lost 8 bases to trimming and J lost 4 bases, with 8 bases between them. Germline V lookup: CDR1 GTSNPN, CDR2 SVGIG (reference sequence). CDR3 size: 10 residues. As DNA, the CDR3 is TGTGCCCAGGGTAGCTATGGCTACACCTTC. Translated, it gives CAQGSYGYTF.

The chain combines TRBV6-6 with TRBJ2-3; D gene unclear. Trimming cost V 6 bases and J 8 bases, with 12 bases left between them. The CDR3 runs to 12 residues. The germline V gene has CDR1 MNHNY and CDR2 SVGAGI (reference sequence). This CDR3 is CASSLTRFTQYF. The CDR3 DNA is TGTGCCAGCAGCCTTACTCGATTTACGCAGTATTTT.

The V and J genes are TRBV12-3 or TRBV12-4 and TRBJ1-5; D unclear. The V and J ends lost 5 bases and 9 bases respectively, with 17 bases between them. The CDR3 sequence is 14 residues long. DNA for the CDR3: TGTGCCAGCAGTCCTACCCAGGATCGTGGGCCCCAGCATTTT. Encoded protein: CASSPTQDRGPQHF.